The present T cell receptor beta chain was sequenced within a study of blood T cell repertoires in COVID-19. In the study overall: There were acute and convalescent COVID-19 samples, and they came from the United States, Italy and Spain. T cells, B-cell-depleted T cells, or PBMCs supplied cDNA or gDNA.

Original handling: It was from reference gene primer amplification that nucleated cell counts were estimated. Using immunoSEQ multiplex PCR, the repertoire was profiled, and TCRdb retains in-frame clones only, with some absent. That table is the source of V, J and clone size, and D and trimming were worked out from the DNA. The sample comprises about 210,000 clones, approximately 90% of which are singletons, and around 4.8% rests with the top ten. The source is a woman in her thirties or forties with acute or convalescent COVID-19. Sequenced material: peripheral blood.

In nucleotides, the CDR3 is TGTGCCAGTAGTAGGGACAGTCTGTGGAAAGGCACCATATATTTT. Protein product: CASSRDSLWKGTIYF. The chain links TRBV19 to TRBJ1-3; the match to TRBD1 covers 7 bases. Per germline, CDR1 LNHDA and CDR2 SQIVND (reference sequence). The CDR3 contains 15 residues. Losses at the gene ends were 4 bases for V and 9 bases for J; bases not matched to a gene: 12.